The text below deals with one T cell receptor (beta chain). In its sample, this clonotype was seen many times. Its antigen remains unidentified. No qualities accompany the bases; no much larger clone lies one base away. The sample is drawn from a study of regulatory T cells in long-lasting Graves disease (dated by TCRdb to about 2021). Background on the whole study: Persistent Graves' disease was defined as persistently positive TSH receptor autoantibodies together with antithyroid drug treatment for over 5 years. On average, persistent Graves' disease patients in the clinical cohort had been on antithyroid drugs for approximately 10 years. This study used TCR sequencing and RNA sequencing of peripheral blood to compare persistent Graves' disease patients against newly diagnosed Graves' disease patients. The study took place in China and was registered as a clinical trial. A total of some 35 samples underwent TCR sequencing, from about 13 patients with persistent Graves' disease and 20 or so patients with newly diagnosed Graves' disease.

Library method: multiplex PCR. The sequencing machine was an Illumina HiSeq 4000. iRepertoire HTBI primers and Arm-PCR amplification of CDR3 regions were used to construct TCR beta libraries. Before sequencing, the PCR products underwent gel purification. Turning to the authors' computational methods: Across samples, approximately 68 TRBV and 15 or so TRBJ segments were identified and used for gene usage analysis of CDR3 amino acid clonotypes. COPE and FqMerger were used to merge filtered high-quality paired reads into contigs. BLAST was used to align contigs to IMGT TRBV, TRBD and TRBJ reference genes, with CDR3 defined following IMGT. Highly expanded clones were defined as clonotypes with a frequency above 0.1%. Shannon entropy was used to measure repertoire diversity, and the Gini coefficient was used to measure V-J evenness. A clonotype found in more than one individual was treated as public. The public reads were reanalyzed by TCRdb: fastp trimming at Q25, MiXCR alignment, in-frame beta chains only. A single entry per CDR3 protein holds the most common genes and DNA from its merged rows. These V and J calls rely on TCRdb rather than the paper's analysis. The sample table records roughly 700,000 distinct CDR3 sequences; approximately 29% of these occur just once. Roughly 41% of the sample comes from the top ten.

Broader findings and caveats from the paper: Lower TCR Shannon entropy and fewer highly expanded clones were observed in persistent Graves' disease patients than in newly diagnosed patients, which suggested clonal expansion. Patients with persistent disease shared more public clonotypes (about 3,000) than newly diagnosed patients did (nearly 1,000). The study examined only peripheral blood because the primary lesion, thyroid tissue, could not be accessed. As a limitation, the authors acknowledged that the small sample size may reduce accuracy. Only the TCR beta chain was sequenced and analyzed. Preferential use of TRBV28, TRBJ1-2 and TRBJ2-5 was observed in persistent disease, whereas TRBV20-1 and TRBJ2-1 were favored in newly diagnosed disease.

CDR1 is given as MNHNS and CDR2 as SASEGT, both from the germline V gene. Spanning cysteine to phenylalanine, the CDR3 consists of 13 amino acids. This entry keeps only the CDR3 DNA: 39 bases, framed from base 1. A distance of 11 bases separates the germline ends of V and J, which lose 7 bases and 2 bases respectively. The time point label, read with the paper, signifies: persistent/refractory GD, antithyroid drugs over 5 years with positive TRAb. RNA was extracted from PBMCs in TRIzol for both TCR sequencing and RNA sequencing. Graves' disease was diagnosed according to American Thyroid Association guidelines. Recruitment of patients was carried out at an endocrinology department in Xi'an, China. From each patient, approximately 10 milliliters of peripheral blood was collected into an EDTA anticoagulant tube. Ficoll Paque Plus density gradient separation was used to isolate PBMCs, and no further T cell sorting was performed. An Agilent 2100 Bioanalyzer and agarose gel were used to check RNA quality, while a NanoDrop 2000 measured RNA concentration.

The sequence came from a female donor with Graves disease. Sequencing used peripheral blood mononuclear cells (PBMCs), obtained when the disease was refractory, from a patient treated with antithyroid drugs. The chain is made from TRBV6-1 and TRBJ1-1; TRBD1 could be the D gene, as 6 bases match. The CDR3 reads as follows: CASTNRENTEAFF. The DNA reads TGTGCCAGCACTAACAGGGAAAACACTGAAGCTTTCTTT.